The 13 T cell receptor beta chains listed next were all sequenced from one sample in a study of blood T cell dynamics during melanoma immunotherapy. Time point meaning: pre-treatment baseline. Profiling relied on immunoSEQ multiplex PCR, and the TCRdb table lists in-frame clones only, not all of them. The sample includes approximately 4,000 clones, more than 95% of them seen just once. This specimen consisted of effector memory CD8+ T cells from blood, obtained from a patient treated with checkpoint blockade. These receptors came from a human donor with melanoma.

The chain employs TRBV5-1 and TRBJ1-3; D is unresolved. Trimming removed 3 bases from V and 4 bases from J, with 11 bases in between. CDR1 and CDR2 from the germline V gene are SGHRS and YFSETQ. This CDR3 has 14 residues. Here the CDR3 reads CASSSEISGNTIYF. CDR3 DNA: TGCGCCAGCAGCTCGGAGATATCAGGAAACACCATATATTTT. Variable domain in full (rest from reference TRBV5-1 and TRBJ1-3): KAGVTQTPRYLIKTRGQQVTLSCSPISGHRSVSWYQQTPGQGLQFLFEYFSETQRNKGNFPGRFSGRQFSNSRSEMNVSTLELGDSALYLCASSSEISGNTIYFGEGSWLTVV.

The chain recombines TRBV6-6 with TRBJ2-7; D is ambiguous. V was shortened by 5 bases and J by 3 bases, with 2 bases between the two germline ends. Germline CDR1 is MNHNY and CDR2 is SVGAGI (reference sequence). This CDR3 contains 10 residues. The CDR3 DNA follows: TGTGCCAGCAGTAACTACGAGCAGTACTTC. It specifies CASSNYEQYF.

This chain uses TRBV27 with TRBJ2-7; 10 positions agree with TRBD2. The CDR3 is 14 amino acids. J gave up 4 bases and V 3 bases, and 3 bases lay outside the gene matches. Per the germline V gene, CDR1 is MNHEY and CDR2 is SMNVEV (reference sequence). Here the CDR3 DNA reads TGTGCCAGCAGTTTTCTAGCGGGAGCATACGAGCAGTACTTC. Translated, it gives CASSFLAGAYEQYF.

This chain connects TRBV19 to TRBJ2-3; weak D call: TRBD2 (5 bases). Trimming stripped 3 bases from V and 2 bases from J, with 12 bases between. The germline V gene encodes CDR1 LNHDA and CDR2 SQIVND (reference sequence). The CDR3 loop spans 15 amino acids. CDR3 loop: CASSILGVPTDTQYF. DNA for the CDR3: TGTGCCAGTAGTATCCTCGGGGTTCCCACAGATACGCAGTATTTT.

This sequence joins TRBV9 and TRBJ2-7, with D unresolved. The germline V and J ends were trimmed by 7 bases and 4 bases, with 9 bases remaining between them. This CDR3 has 11 amino acids. Germline V gene data show CDR1 as SGDLS and CDR2 as YYNGEE. In nucleotides, the CDR3 is TGTGCCAGCGCCTCTGGGTACGAGCAGTACTTC. It yields the protein CASASGYEQYF.

This chain links TRBV27 with TRBJ2-2; 8 nucleotides agree with TRBD2. V lost 10 bases, J lost 2 bases, and 3 bases stayed unmatched. The CDR3 covers 13 residues. The germline gives CDR1 MNHEY, CDR2 SMNVEV (reference sequence). The CDR3 loop reads CATGGTNTGELFF. CDR3 DNA: TGTGCCACGGGGGGGACCAACACCGGGGAGCTGTTTTTT.

V and J are TRBV6-9 and TRBJ2-3, with TRBD2 as a possible D gene (6 bases). The germline CDR1 and CDR2 sequences are MNHGY and SVAAGI. The CDR3 loop spans 15 amino acids. Deletions cut 5 bases from V and 6 bases from J, with 18 bases between. This CDR3 is CASSAPGLPSDTQYF. DNA for the CDR3: TGTGCCAGCAGTGCTCCGGGACTTCCCTCCGATACGCAGTATTTT.

The chain combines TRBV19 with TRBJ2-7, with 12 bases lining up with TRBD2. V lost 6 bases and J lost 5; bases outside the gene matches: 8. The CDR3 is made up of 15 amino acids. Germline CDR1 LNHDA, CDR2 SQIVND (reference sequence). The CDR3 is CASRKWTSGIHEQYF. In nucleotides, the CDR3 is TGTGCCAGTAGAAAATGGACTAGCGGGATCCACGAGCAGTACTTC. Full variable domain (outside the CDR3, taken from reference TRBV19 and TRBJ2-7): DGGITQSPKYLFRKEGQNVTLSCEQNLNHDAMYWYRQDPGQGLRLIYYSQIVNDFQKGDIAEGYSVSREKKESFPLTVTSAQKNPTAFYLCASRKWTSGIHEQYFGPGTRLTVT.

This chain links TRBV5-1 with TRBJ2-7; 7 bases line up with TRBD2. In germline, CDR1 is SGHRS, CDR2 YFSETQ. CDR3 length: 16 amino acids. The J segment lost 1 base and the V segment lost 3 bases, leaving 10 bases of the junction unmatched. CDR3 amino acids: CASSSHKASGSYEQYF. The CDR3, as DNA: TGCGCCAGCAGCTCACATAAGGCTAGCGGATCCTACGAGCAGTACTTC.

This clone came up once. This chain joins TRBV27 and TRBJ1-1; D remains ambiguous. Germline V gene lookup returns CDR1 MNHEY and CDR2 SMNVEV (reference sequence). This CDR3 contains 12 residues. Trimming stripped 0 bases from V and 7 bases from J, with 6 bases between. This CDR3 reads CASSLSGREAFF. The CDR3 bases are TGTGCCAGCAGTTTATCTGGTCGTGAAGCTTTCTTT.

This clone has only one observation. The chain employs TRBV14 and TRBJ1-6, with D unclear. CDR3 length: 16 amino acids. V gave up 0 bases and J gave up 7 bases, with 13 bases separating them. CDR1 SGHDN and CDR2 FVKESK come from the germline V gene. The CDR3 here is CASSQDLSVGNSPLHF. CDR3 nucleotide sequence: TGTGCCAGCAGCCAAGATCTTTCGGTTGGGAATTCACCCCTCCACTTT. Variable domain in full (rest from reference TRBV14 and TRBJ1-6): EAGVTQFPSHSVIEKGQTVTLRCDPISGHDNLYWYRRVMGKEIKFLLHFVKESKQDESGMPNNRFLAERTGGTYSTLKVQPAELEDSGVYFCASSQDLSVGNSPLHFGNGTRLTVT.

V usage is TRBV4-1 and J usage is TRBJ1-4, with no clear D. V shed 0 bases and J shed 5 bases, with 22 bases lying between them. This CDR3 has 19 amino acids. CDR1 MGHRA and CDR2 YSYEKL come from the germline V gene. In DNA, the CDR3 is TGCGCCAGCAGCCAAGATACCCTGTTAGGCCGGGCCCCCAATGAAAAACTGTTTTTT. It translates to CASSQDTLLGRAPNEKLFF.

The rearrangement uses TRBV27 and TRBJ1-2; D gene uncertain. Trimming removed 5 bases from V and 6 bases from J, with 13 bases in between. Germline CDR1 and CDR2: MNHEY and SMNVEV (reference sequence). CDR3 length equals 13 residues. CDR3 loop: CASSPPGDHGYTF. The CDR3, as DNA: TGTGCCAGCAGTCCGCCGGGAGACCATGGCTACACCTTC.